This T cell receptor beta chain was sequenced for a study of low-dose radiotherapy and immunotherapy resistance in tumors. Turning to the study itself: For Cohort 1, fractions of 0.5 Gy were given every 2 weeks, reaching 6.5 Gy overall. Every two weeks, cyclophosphamide 200 mg/m2 was infused one day before radiation plus immunotherapy.

In germline, CDR1 is SQVTM, CDR2 ANQGSEA. V gave up 6 bases and J gave up 1 base, with 16 bases separating them. The CDR3 runs to 16 residues. Ten or more counts support this clonotype. Sample time point: before trial treatment. Each patient who was eligible had an advanced solid tumor with no tumor-infiltrating lymphocytes. Alpha and beta chains were covered, as first-strand cDNA relied on TRAV- and TRBV-specific primers. An approximately 19-cycle PCR with a constant-region primer and V-primer adapter amplified TCRs. TCRdb recomputed calls from the reads with MiXCR, one row per CDR3 protein. The table shows tens of thousands of distinct CDR3 sequences, with around 17% occurring only once.

Here the sequenced sample was PBMCs, taken before treatment. The clonotype comes from a male donor with prostate cancer. The chain uses TRBV29-1 and TRBJ2-6; maybe TRBD2 (5 bases). The CDR3 DNA reads TGCAGCGTCTCCGGGCTCCGGACTTCTGGGGCCAACGTCCTGACTTTC. This translates into CSVSGLRTSGANVLTF.